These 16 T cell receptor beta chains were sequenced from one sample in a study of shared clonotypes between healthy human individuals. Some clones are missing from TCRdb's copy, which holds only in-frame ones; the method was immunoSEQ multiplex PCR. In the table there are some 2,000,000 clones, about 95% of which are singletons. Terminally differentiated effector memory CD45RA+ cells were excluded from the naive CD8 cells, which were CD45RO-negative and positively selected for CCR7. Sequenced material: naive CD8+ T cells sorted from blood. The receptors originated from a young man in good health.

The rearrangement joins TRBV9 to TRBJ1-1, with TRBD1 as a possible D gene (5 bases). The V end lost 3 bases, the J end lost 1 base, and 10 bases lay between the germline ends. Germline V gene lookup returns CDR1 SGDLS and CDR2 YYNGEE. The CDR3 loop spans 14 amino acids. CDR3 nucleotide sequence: TGTGCCAGCAGCGACCGGGACGGGAACACTGAAGCTTTCTTT. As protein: CASSDRDGNTEAFF.

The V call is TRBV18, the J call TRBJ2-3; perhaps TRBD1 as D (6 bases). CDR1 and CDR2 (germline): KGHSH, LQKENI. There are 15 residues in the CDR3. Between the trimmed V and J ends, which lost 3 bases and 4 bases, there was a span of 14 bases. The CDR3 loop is CASSPDWGPADTQYF. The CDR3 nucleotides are TGTGCCAGCTCACCTGACTGGGGGCCCGCAGATACGCAGTATTTT. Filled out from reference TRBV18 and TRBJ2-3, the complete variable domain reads NAGVMQNPRHLVRRRGQEARLRCSPMKGHSHVYWYRQLPEEGLKFMVYLQKENIIDESGMPKERFSAEFPKEGPSILRIQQVVRGDSAAYFCASSPDWGPADTQYFGPGTRLTVL.

The CDR3 region has the DNA TGCGCCAGCAGCGCGGACAGCCAAGAGACCCAGTACTTC. Amino acid sequence: CASSADSQETQYF. The chain combines TRBV5-1 with TRBJ2-5; maybe TRBD1 (6 bases). Trimming pared 4 bases from V and 1 base from J, leaving 8 bases between. CDR1 and CDR2 (germline): SGHRS, YFSETQ. The CDR3 has 13 residues.

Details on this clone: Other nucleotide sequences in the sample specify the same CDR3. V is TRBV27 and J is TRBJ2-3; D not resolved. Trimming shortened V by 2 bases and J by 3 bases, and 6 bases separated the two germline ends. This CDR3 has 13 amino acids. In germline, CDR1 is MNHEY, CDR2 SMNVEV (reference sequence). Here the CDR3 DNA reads TGTGCCAGCAGTTTAGGTCAAACAGATACGCAGTATTTT. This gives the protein CASSLGQTDTQYF.

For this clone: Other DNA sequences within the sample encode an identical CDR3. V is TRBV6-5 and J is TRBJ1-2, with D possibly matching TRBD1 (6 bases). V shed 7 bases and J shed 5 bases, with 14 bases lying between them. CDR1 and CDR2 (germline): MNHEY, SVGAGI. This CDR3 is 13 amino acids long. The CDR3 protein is CASTPGAGYGYTF. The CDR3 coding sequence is TGTGCCAGCACCCCGGGGGCGGGGTATGGCTACACCTTC.

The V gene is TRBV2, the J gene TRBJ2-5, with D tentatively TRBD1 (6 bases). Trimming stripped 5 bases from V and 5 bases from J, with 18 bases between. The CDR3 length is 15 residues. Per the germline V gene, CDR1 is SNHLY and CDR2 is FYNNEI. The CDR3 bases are TGTGCCAGCAGTTCAAGCAACCCTAGGGGGGAGACCCAGTACTTC. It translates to CASSSSNPRGETQYF.

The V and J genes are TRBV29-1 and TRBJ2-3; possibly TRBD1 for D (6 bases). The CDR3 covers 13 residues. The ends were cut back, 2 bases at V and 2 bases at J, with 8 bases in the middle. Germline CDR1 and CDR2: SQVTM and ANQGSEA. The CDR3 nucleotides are TGCAGCGTTGAATGGACAGCCACAGATACGCAGTATTTT. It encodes CSVEWTATDTQYF.

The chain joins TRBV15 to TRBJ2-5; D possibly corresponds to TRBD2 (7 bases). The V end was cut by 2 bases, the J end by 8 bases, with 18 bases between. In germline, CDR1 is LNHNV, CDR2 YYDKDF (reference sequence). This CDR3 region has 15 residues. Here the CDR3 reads CATSRPGGGKRTQYF. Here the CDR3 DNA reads TGTGCCACCAGCAGACCGGGGGGCGGGAAGAGAACCCAGTACTTC.

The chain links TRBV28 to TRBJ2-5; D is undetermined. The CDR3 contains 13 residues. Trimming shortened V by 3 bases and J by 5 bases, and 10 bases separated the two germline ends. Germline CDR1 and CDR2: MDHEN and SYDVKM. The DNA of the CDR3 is TGTGCCAGCAGTTTTCGTTTTGGGGAGACCCAGTACTTC. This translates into CASSFRFGETQYF.

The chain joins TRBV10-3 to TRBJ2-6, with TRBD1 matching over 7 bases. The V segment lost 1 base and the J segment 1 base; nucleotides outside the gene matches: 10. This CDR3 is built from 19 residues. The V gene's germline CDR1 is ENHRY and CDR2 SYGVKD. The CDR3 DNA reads TGTGCCATCAGTGAGTGCGATACCGGGACAGCATCTGGGGCCAACGTCCTGACTTTC. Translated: CAISECDTGTASGANVLTF.

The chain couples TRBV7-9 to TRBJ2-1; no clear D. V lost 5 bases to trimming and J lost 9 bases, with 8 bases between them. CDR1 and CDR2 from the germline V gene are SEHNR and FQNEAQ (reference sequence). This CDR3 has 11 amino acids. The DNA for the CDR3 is TGTGCCAGCAGCCCCGGGCGTGAGCAGTTCTTC. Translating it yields CASSPGREQFF. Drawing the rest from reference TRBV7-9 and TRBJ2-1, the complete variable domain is DTGVSQNPRHKITKRGQNVTFRCDPISEHNRLYWYRQTLGQGPEFLTYFQNEAQLEKSRLLSDRFSAERPKGSFSTLEIQRTEQGDSAMYLCASSPGREQFFGPGTRLTVL.

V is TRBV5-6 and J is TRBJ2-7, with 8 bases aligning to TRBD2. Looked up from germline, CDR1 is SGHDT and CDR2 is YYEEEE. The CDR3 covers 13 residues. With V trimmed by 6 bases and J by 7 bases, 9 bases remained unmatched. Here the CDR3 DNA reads TGTGCCAGCAACACCGGGGGGGTGTCAGAGCAGTACTTC. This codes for CASNTGGVSEQYF.

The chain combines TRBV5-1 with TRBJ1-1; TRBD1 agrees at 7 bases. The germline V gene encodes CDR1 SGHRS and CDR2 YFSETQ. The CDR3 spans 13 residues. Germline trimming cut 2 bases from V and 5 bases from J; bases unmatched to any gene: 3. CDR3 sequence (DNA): TGCGCCAGCAGCTTACGACAGGGAACTGAAGCTTTCTTT. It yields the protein CASSLRQGTEAFF. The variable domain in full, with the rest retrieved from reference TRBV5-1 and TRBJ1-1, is KAGVTQTPRYLIKTRGQQVTLSCSPISGHRSVSWYQQTPGQGLQFLFEYFSETQRNKGNFPGRFSGRQFSNSRSEMNVSTLELGDSALYLCASSLRQGTEAFFGQGTRLTVV.

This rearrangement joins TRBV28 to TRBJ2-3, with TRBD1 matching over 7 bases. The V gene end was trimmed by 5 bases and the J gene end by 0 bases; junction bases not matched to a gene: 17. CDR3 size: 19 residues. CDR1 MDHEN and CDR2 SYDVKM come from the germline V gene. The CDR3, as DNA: TGTGCCAGCAGTCTACATGAAGCACTCGGACAGGAGAGCACAGATACGCAGTATTTT. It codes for CASSLHEALGQESTDTQYF.

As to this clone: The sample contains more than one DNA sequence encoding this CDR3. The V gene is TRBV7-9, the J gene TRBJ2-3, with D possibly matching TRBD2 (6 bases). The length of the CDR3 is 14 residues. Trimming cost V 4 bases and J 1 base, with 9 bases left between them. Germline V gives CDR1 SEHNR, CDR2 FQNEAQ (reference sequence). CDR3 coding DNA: TGTGCCAGCAGCTCGGGACTTGGCACAGATACGCAGTATTTT. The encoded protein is CASSSGLGTDTQYF.

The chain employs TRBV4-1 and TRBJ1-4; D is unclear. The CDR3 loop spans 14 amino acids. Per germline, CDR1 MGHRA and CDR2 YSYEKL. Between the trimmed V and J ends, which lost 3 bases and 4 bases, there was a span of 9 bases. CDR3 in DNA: TGCGCCAGCAGCCAGAATCCGGGTAATGAAAAACTGTTTTTT. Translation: CASSQNPGNEKLFF.